Listed below are T cell receptor beta chains from one sample, sequenced in a study of CD8+CD57+ T cells in acquired aplastic anemia. TCRdb itself ran the reads through MiXCR, one entry per CDR3 protein. Found here are around 170,000 distinct CDR3 sequences, 55% to 70% of them singletons; the top ten hold around 45%. The specimen sequenced was sorted CD4+, CD8+, or CD8+CD57+ T cells (not recorded which) from PBMCs. Receptors originate from a human donor in good health. CDR3s include the opening cysteine and the closing phenylalanine or tryptophan. The D gene is left open where the match is weak. Clone size is given for some rows only: seen once, a few or many times, or a class if the clone is expanded.

J: TRBJ2-3
D: NA
size: NA
V: TRBV13
CDR3: CASSSDRLKDTQYF
DNA: TGTGCCAGCAGCTCCGACCGTCTTAAGGATACGCAGTATTTT

J: TRBJ2-7
D: NA
size: NA
V: TRBV10-3
CDR3: CAISEGEYEQYF
DNA: TGTGCCATCAGTGAGGGAGAATACGAGCAGTACTTC

J: TRBJ2-1
D: TRBD1
size: NA
V: TRBV24-1
CDR3: CATSDFRDSHNEQFF
DNA: TGTGCCACCAGTGATTTCCGGGACAGCCACAATGAGCAGTTCTTC

J: TRBJ2-2
D: NA
size: many
V: TRBV5-6
CDR3: CASSVTRNTGELFF
DNA: TGTGCCAGCAGCGTTACTCGGAACACCGGGGAGCTGTTTTTT

J: TRBJ2-1
D: NA
size: few
V: TRBV24-1
CDR3: CATSDASGRRSSYNEQFF
DNA: TGTGCCACCAGTGATGCATCAGGCCGGAGGAGCTCCTACAATGAGCAGTTCTTC

J: TRBJ1-5
D: TRBD1
size: NA
V: TRBV11-1
CDR3: CASSPGQGNHEHF
DNA: TGTGCCAGCAGCCCGGGACAGGGAAACCACGAGCATTTT

J: TRBJ2-3
D: TRBD2
size: NA
V: TRBV15
CDR3: CATSGRLAGTDTQYF
DNA: TGTGCCACCAGCGGTAGACTAGCGGGCACAGATACGCAGTATTTT

J: TRBJ2-5
D: TRBD2
size: NA
V: TRBV15
CDR3: CATSAGGFGETQYF
DNA: TGTGCCACCAGCGCGGGGGGCTTTGGAGAGACCCAGTACTTC

J: TRBJ2-7
D: NA
size: NA
V: TRBV20-1
CDR3: CSARDPPSFYEQYF
DNA: TGCAGTGCTAGAGATCCGCCTAGCTTCTACGAGCAGTACTTC

J: TRBJ2-1
D: TRBD2
size: NA
V: TRBV29-1
CDR3: CSSGLAGGGDEQFF
DNA: TGCAGCTCGGGACTAGCGGGAGGTGGAGATGAGCAGTTCTTC

J: TRBJ1-3
D: NA
size: NA
V: TRBV7-6
CDR3: CASSLRQVNSGNTIYF
DNA: TGTGCCAGCAGCTTACGCCAGGTCAACTCTGGAAACACCATATATTTT

J: TRBJ2-2
D: NA
size: NA
V: TRBV2
CDR3: CASSQRGANTGELFF
DNA: TGTGCCAGCAGTCAACGGGGGGCAAACACCGGGGAGCTGTTTTTT

J: TRBJ1-6
D: NA
size: few
V: TRBV7-9
CDR3: CASSSNYSPLHF
DNA: TGTGCCAGCAGCTCAAACTATTCACCCCTCCACTTT

J: TRBJ1-1
D: TRBD1
size: NA
V: TRBV19
CDR3: CASSIQGAATEAFF
DNA: TGTGCCAGTAGTATACAGGGGGCGGCCACTGAAGCTTTCTTT

J: TRBJ2-7
D: NA
size: NA
V: TRBV19
CDR3: CASSIGNLRGEQYF
DNA: TGTGCCAGTAGTATAGGGAACCTCAGAGGCGAGCAGTACTTC

J: TRBJ1-3
D: NA
size: NA
V: TRBV10-3
CDR3: CAISGQTNTIYF
DNA: TGTGCCATCAGTGGACAGACAAACACCATATATTTT

J: TRBJ2-3
D: NA
size: many
V: TRBV6-5
CDR3: CASSPGQRGDTQYF
DNA: TGTGCCAGCAGCCCTGGACAGAGGGGAGATACGCAGTATTTT

J: TRBJ2-7
D: TRBD1
size: many
V: TRBV4-1
CDR3: CASSQGQGAEGYEQYF
DNA: TGCGCCAGCAGCCAAGGACAGGGGGCGGAGGGCTACGAGCAGTACTTC

J: TRBJ1-2
D: NA
size: few
V: TRBV24-1
CDR3: CATSDRTAAYGYTF
DNA: TGTGCCACCAGTGATCGGACAGCGGCCTATGGCTACACCTTC

J: TRBJ2-2
D: TRBD2
size: many
V: TRBV4-2
CDR3: CASSQGLAKNTGELFF
DNA: TGTGCCAGCAGCCAAGGACTAGCGAAGAACACCGGGGAGCTGTTTTTT

J: TRBJ2-7
D: TRBD1
size: NA
V: TRBV9
CDR3: CASSVGDRDTYEQYF
DNA: TGTGCCAGCAGCGTAGGGGACAGGGATACCTACGAGCAGTACTTC

J: TRBJ2-5
D: NA
size: NA
V: TRBV28
CDR3: CASSFLVGGETQYF
DNA: TGTGCCAGCAGCTTCTTAGTGGGAGGAGAGACCCAGTACTTC

J: TRBJ2-2
D: NA
size: many
V: TRBV5-4
CDR3: CASSGNGSRTGELFF
DNA: TGTGCCAGCAGCGGGAACGGGAGCCGCACCGGGGAGCTGTTTTTT

J: TRBJ1-2
D: TRBD1
size: NA
V: TRBV29-1
CDR3: CSVGDRANDYTF
DNA: TGCAGCGTGGGGGACAGAGCAAATGACTACACCTTC

J: TRBJ1-2
D: TRBD1
size: NA
V: TRBV20-1
CDR3: CSVGQGYGGYTF
DNA: TGCAGCGTGGGACAGGGGTACGGTGGCTACACCTTC

J: TRBJ1-6
D: NA
size: once
V: TRBV25-1
CDR3: CASGPSGNSPLHF
DNA: TGTGCCAGCGGCCCATCGGGTAATTCACCCCTCCACTTT

J: TRBJ2-1
D: NA
size: many
V: TRBV27
CDR3: CASSLGFPPNEQFF
DNA: TGTGCCAGCAGTTTGGGGTTTCCCCCAAATGAGCAGTTCTTC

J: TRBJ2-6
D: NA
size: many
V: TRBV9
CDR3: CASSVDPGTIESSGANVLTF
DNA: TGTGCCAGCAGCGTTGATCCAGGGACAATCGAAAGCTCTGGGGCCAACGTCCTGACTTTC

J: TRBJ2-7
D: NA
size: few
V: TRBV20-1
CDR3: CSASPGTVLYEQYF
DNA: TGCAGTGCTAGCCCCGGGACGGTGCTGTACGAGCAGTACTTC